This T cell receptor (beta chain) was sequenced during a study of T cells in women clearing cervical HPV infection. Study at large: For cases, blood was sampled a median about 140 days after lesion detection, interquartile range about 80 to 220 days.

Average input was approximately 1,100 ng genomic DNA for immunoSEQ TCR beta CDR3 amplification. Profiling relied on immunoSEQ multiplex PCR, and the TCRdb table lists in-frame clones only, not all of them. Its table lists around 31,000 clones. A word on this clone: The antigen is not known. The read ends 3 residues shy of where the CDR3 ends; the end is completed using the germline J gene.

Study-wide results and limits: It is unknown whether associations predate infection; no effector/memory or HPV-specific sorting.

The CDR3 consists of 13 residues. V trimming: 7 bases; J trimming: 4 bases; junction bases outside the gene matches: 6. Germline V gene sequence: CDR1 SQVTM, CDR2 ANQGSEA. This TCR derives from a woman between 18 and 75 years old with a cervical HPV16 infection that either progressed to CIN3+ or cleared (not recorded which). The source material was blood buffy coat. This chain uses TRBV29-1 with TRBJ1-4, with 7 positions matching TRBD1. The covered CDR3 bases are TGCAGCGCCCGAGGGACAGTTAATGAAAAA. Amino acids: CSARGTVNEK. In full, the CDR3 reads CSARGTVNEKLFF.